The source of this TCR beta chain is a study of beta chain features in type 1 diabetes. Overall study: Sorted cells numbering under 140,000,000 were examined across all samples.

V was cut by 0 bases and J by 1 base, with 5 bases left in between. The CDR3 length is 14 residues. Germline CDR1 SGHNT, CDR2 YYREEE (reference sequence). Remarks on this clone: As yet, its antigen is unknown. A much larger clone sits a single nucleotide away, making a read error possible. Other DNA sequences in this specimen translate into the identical CDR3.

The purity of all sorted populations exceeded 98%. Broader study findings: PCR might preferentially amplify shorter templates, equally in patients and controls. Significant though moderate, a shortening of TCRB CDR3s appeared in all four CD4+ subsets of Type 1 diabetes patients. The VDJ junctions of type 1 diabetes patients carried fewer insertions and more deletions.

Expressed TCRB transcripts got sequenced, as all isolated RNA was reverse transcribed. Using immunoSEQ multiplex PCR, the repertoire was profiled, and TCRdb retains in-frame clones only, with some absent. In the table there are around 690,000 clones, about an eighth of which are singletons. The source of this sequence is a man under 40 with type 1 diabetes. This chain connects TRBV5-4 to TRBJ1-5; a possible D gene is TRBD1 (5 bases). Sequencing used naive CD4+ T cells from blood. CDR3 amino acids: CASSLGGSNQPQHF. CDR3 DNA sequence: TGTGCCAGCAGCTTGGGGGGGAGCAATCAGCCCCAGCATTTT. Full variable domain (missing parts from reference TRBV5-4 and TRBJ1-5): ETGVTQSPTHLIKTRGQQVTLRCSSQSGHNTVSWYQQALGQGPQFIFQYYREEENGRGNFPPRFSGLQFPNYSSELNVNALELDDSALYLCASSLGGSNQPQHFGDGTRLSIL.